This record covers a single T cell receptor (beta chain). TCRdb's table, derived via immunoSEQ multiplex PCR, lists solely in-frame clones and lacks some. Of approximately 270,000 clones listed, about 91% are singletons. This sample is part of a study of blood T cell repertoires in COVID-19. The CDR3 extends over 14 amino acids. Germline V gives CDR1 SNHLY, CDR2 FYNNEI. V lost 4 bases, J lost 7 bases, and 9 bases stayed unmatched. The TCR was taken from a human donor in a cohort exposed to, infected with or recovered from COVID-19 (not recorded which). The donor label of this sample is uncertain. This sequence joins TRBV2 and TRBJ1-1; 7 nucleotides agree with TRBD1. Material for sequencing was PBMCs or T cells enriched from blood (not recorded which). The CDR3: CASSVLGGNSEAFF. The CDR3 region has the DNA TGTGCCAGCAGTGTATTAGGGGGCAATAGTGAAGCTTTCTTT.